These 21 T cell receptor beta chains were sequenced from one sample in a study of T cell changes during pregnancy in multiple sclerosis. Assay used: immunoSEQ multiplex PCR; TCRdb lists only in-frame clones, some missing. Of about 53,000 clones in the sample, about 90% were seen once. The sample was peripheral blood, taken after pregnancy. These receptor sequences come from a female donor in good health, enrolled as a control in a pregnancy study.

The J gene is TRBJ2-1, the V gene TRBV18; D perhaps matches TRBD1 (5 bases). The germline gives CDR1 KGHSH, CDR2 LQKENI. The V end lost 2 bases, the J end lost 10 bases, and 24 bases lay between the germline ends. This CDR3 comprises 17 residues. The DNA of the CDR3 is TGTGCCAGCTCACCAGAGTCAAGGAAGGGGATGAGTATAGAGCAGTTCTTC. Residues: CASSPESRKGMSIEQFF.

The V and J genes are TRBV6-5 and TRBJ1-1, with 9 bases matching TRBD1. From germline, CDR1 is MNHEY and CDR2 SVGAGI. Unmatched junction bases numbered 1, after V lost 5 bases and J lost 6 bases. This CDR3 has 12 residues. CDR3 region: CASSRTGAEAFF. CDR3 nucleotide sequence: TGTGCCAGCAGTCGGACAGGGGCTGAAGCTTTCTTT.

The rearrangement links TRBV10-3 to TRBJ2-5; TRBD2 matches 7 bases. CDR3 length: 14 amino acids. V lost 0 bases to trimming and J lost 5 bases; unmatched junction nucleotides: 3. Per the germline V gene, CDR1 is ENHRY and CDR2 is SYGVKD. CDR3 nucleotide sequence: TGTGCCATCAGTGAGTCGACTAGCAGGGAGACCCAGTACTTC. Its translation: CAISESTSRETQYF.

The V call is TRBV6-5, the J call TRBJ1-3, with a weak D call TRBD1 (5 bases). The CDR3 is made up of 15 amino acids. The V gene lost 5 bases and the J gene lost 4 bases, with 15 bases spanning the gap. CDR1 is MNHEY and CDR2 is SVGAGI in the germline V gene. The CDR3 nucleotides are TGTGCCAGCAGTACGCCTAGGGGTTACGGAAACACCATATATTTT. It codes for CASSTPRGYGNTIYF.

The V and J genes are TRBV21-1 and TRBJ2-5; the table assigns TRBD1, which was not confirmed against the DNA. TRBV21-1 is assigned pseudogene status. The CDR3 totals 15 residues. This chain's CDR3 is CASSKTWTGVETQYF. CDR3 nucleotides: TGTGCCAGCAGCAAAACGTGGACAGGAGTAGAGACCCAGTACTTC.

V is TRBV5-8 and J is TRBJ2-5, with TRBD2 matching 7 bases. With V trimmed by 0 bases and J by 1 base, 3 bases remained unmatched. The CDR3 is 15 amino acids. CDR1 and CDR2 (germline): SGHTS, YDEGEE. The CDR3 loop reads CASSLAGGSQETQYF. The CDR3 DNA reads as TGTGCCAGCAGCTTGGCGGGGGGTAGCCAAGAGACCCAGTACTTC.

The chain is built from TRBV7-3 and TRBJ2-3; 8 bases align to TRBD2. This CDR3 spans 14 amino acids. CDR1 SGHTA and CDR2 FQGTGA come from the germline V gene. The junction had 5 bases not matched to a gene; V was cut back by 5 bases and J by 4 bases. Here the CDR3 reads CASSHGLAPDTQYF. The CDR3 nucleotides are TGTGCCAGCAGCCACGGACTAGCACCAGATACGCAGTATTTT.

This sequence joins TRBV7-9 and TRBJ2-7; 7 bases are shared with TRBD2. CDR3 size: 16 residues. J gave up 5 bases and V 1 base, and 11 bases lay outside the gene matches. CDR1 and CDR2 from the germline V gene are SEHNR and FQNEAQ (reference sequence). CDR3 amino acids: CASSLGEGRLSDEQYF. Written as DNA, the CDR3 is TGTGCCAGCAGCTTAGGGGAGGGTCGCCTTTCGGACGAGCAGTACTTC. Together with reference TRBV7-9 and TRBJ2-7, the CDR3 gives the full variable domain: DTGVSQNPRHKITKRGQNVTFRCDPISEHNRLYWYRQTLGQGPEFLTYFQNEAQLEKSRLLSDRFSAERPKGSFSTLEIQRTEQGDSAMYLCASSLGEGRLSDEQYFGPGTRLTVT.

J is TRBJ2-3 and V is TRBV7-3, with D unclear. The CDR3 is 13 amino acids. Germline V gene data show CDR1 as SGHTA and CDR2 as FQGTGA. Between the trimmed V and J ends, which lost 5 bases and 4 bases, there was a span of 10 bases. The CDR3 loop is CASSHGPADTQYF. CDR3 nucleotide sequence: TGTGCCAGCAGCCATGGGCCAGCAGATACGCAGTATTTT.

As DNA, the CDR3 is TGTGCCAGCACCAGCAGGACTAGCGGGGCTGGCCAGTTCTTC. Translation: CASTSRTSGAGQFF. This sequence joins TRBV7-6 and TRBJ2-1, with 12 bases identical to TRBD2. V lost 7 bases to trimming and J lost 13 bases; unmatched junction nucleotides: 11. This CDR3 region has 14 residues. Germline CDR1 SGHVS, CDR2 FNYEAQ.

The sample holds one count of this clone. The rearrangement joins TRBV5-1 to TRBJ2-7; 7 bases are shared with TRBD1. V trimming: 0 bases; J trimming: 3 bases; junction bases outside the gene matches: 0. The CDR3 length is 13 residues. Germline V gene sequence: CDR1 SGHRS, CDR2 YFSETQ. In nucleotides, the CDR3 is TGCGCCAGCAGCTTGGACAGGGGCTACGAGCAGTACTTC. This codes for CASSLDRGYEQYF.

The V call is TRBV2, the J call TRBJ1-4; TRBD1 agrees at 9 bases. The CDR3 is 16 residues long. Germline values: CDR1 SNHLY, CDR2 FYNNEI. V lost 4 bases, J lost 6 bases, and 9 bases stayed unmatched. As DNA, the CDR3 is TGTGCCAGCAGTGTATCCTCCGGGACAGGGTATGAAAAACTGTTTTTT. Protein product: CASSVSSGTGYEKLFF.

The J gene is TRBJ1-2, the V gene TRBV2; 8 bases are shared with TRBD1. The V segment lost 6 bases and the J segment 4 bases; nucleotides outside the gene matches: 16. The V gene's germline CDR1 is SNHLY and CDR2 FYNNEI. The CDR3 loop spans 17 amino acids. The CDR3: CASRSAGFQGASYGYTF. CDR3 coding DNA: TGTGCCAGCAGGTCCGCAGGGTTCCAGGGGGCCTCCTATGGCTACACCTTC.

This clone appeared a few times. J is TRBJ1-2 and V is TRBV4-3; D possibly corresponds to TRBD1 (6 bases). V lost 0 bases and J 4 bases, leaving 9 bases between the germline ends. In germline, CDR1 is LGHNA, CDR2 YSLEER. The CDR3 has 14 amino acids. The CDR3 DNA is TGCGCCAGCAGCCAAGATACAGGGAGCTATGGCTACACCTTC. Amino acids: CASSQDTGSYGYTF.

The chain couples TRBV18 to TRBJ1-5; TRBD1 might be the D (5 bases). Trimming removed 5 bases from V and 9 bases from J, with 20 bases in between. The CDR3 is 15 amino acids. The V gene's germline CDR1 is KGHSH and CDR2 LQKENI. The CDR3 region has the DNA TGTGCCAGCTCATCGTCCCGGGACTCCGGGTGGCCCCAGCATTTT. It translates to CASSSSRDSGWPQHF.

CDR3: CASSRPGEKLFF. The CDR3 region has the DNA TGTGCCAGCAGTCGACCAGGGGAAAAACTGTTTTTT. The J gene is TRBJ1-4, the V gene TRBV27, with D tentatively TRBD1 (5 bases). CDR1 and CDR2 (germline): MNHEY, SMNVEV (reference sequence). There are 12 residues in the CDR3. Trimming shortened V by 5 bases and J by 8 bases, and 9 bases separated the two germline ends.

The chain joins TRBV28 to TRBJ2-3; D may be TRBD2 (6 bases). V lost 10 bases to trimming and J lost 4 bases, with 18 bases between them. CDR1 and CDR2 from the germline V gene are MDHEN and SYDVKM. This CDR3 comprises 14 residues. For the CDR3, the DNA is TGTGCCACCAGGGCGGTGGGGGAGGCAGATACGCAGTATTTT. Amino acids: CATRAVGEADTQYF.

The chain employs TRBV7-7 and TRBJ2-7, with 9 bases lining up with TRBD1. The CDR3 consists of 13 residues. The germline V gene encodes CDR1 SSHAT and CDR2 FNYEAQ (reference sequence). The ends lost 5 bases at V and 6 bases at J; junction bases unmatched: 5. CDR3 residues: CASSRDRAGEQYF. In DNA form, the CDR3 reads TGTGCCAGCAGCCGGGACAGGGCGGGCGAGCAGTACTTC. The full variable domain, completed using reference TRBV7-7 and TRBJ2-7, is GAGVSQSPRYKVTKRGQDVTLRCDPISSHATLYWYQQALGQGPEFLTYFNYEAQPDKSGLPSDRFSAERPEGSISTLTIQRTEQRDSAMYRCASSRDRAGEQYFGPGTRLTVT.

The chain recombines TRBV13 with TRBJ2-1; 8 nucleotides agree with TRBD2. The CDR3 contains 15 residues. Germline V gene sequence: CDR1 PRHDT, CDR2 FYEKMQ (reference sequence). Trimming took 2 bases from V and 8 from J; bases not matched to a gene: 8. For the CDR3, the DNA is TGTGCCAGCAGCTTACAGCGGGAGAATCGCGATGAGCAGTTCTTC. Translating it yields CASSLQRENRDEQFF.

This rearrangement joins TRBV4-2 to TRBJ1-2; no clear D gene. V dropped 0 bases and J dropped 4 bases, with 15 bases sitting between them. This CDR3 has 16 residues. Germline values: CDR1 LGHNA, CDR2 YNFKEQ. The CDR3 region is CASSQDLVQASYGYTF. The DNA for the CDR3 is TGTGCCAGCAGCCAAGATCTTGTGCAGGCCTCCTATGGCTACACCTTC.

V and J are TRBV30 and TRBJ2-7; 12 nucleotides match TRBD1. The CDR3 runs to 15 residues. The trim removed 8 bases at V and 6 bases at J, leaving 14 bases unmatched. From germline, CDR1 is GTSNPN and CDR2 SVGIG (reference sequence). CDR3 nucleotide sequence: TGTGCCCGGGGACAGGGGGCGCACCGCGCCCTCGAGCAGTACTTC. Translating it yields CARGQGAHRALEQYF.